This TCR beta chain was sequenced in a study of blood T cell repertoires in COVID-19. Whole-study context: Material from acute and convalescent COVID-19 was sourced from the United States, Italy and Spain.

CDR3 length: 13 residues. The V end was cut by 2 bases, the J end by 6 bases, with 5 bases between. Germline V gene lookup returns CDR1 MDHEN and CDR2 SYDVKM. Profiled with immunoSEQ multiplex PCR; TCRdb holds only in-frame clones, not every one. The sample yields 150,000 or so clones, about three quarters seen once. The V gene is TRBV28, the J gene TRBJ1-6; D is ambiguous. The receptor comes from a woman aged 45-59 years with active or convalescent COVID-19. What was sequenced was peripheral blood. The CDR3 region is CASSLRFNSPLHF. The DNA of the CDR3 is TGTGCCAGCAGTTTACGTTTTAATTCACCCCTCCACTTT.